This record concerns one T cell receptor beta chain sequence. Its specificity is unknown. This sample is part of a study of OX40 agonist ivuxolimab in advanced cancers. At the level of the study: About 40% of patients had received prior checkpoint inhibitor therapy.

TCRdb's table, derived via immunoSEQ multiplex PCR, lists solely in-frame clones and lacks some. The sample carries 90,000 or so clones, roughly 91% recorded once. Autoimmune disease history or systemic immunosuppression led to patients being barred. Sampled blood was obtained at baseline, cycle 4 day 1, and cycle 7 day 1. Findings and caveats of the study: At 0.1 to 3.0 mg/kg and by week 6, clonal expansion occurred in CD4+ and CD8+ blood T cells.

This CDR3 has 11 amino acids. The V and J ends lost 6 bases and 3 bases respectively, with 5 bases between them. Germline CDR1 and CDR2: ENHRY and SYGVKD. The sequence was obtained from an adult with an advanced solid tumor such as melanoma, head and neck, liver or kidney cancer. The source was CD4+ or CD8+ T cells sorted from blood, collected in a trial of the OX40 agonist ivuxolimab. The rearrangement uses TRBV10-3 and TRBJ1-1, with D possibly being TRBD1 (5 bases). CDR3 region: CAIRGDTEAFF. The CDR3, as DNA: TGTGCCATCAGAGGGGACACTGAAGCTTTCTTT.